This TCR beta chain was profiled in a study of CD8 T cells in ankylosing spondylitis. General study findings and limits: Significantly higher representation of disease-linked clones was reported for matched ankylosing spondylitis synovial fluid. Some motif variants were previously reported in reactive arthritis synovial fluid and blood.

V shed 7 bases and J shed 3 bases, with 12 bases lying between them. This CDR3 comprises 13 residues. CDR1 is LGHDT, CDR2 YNNKEL, per germline (reference sequence). TCRdb itself ran the 5' RACE reads through MiXCR, one entry per CDR3 protein. The sample includes about 69,000 distinct CDR3 sequences, roughly 5.2% seen only once; the top ten take over 2%. In its sample, this clonotype was seen many times. Its antigen remains unidentified. The V call is TRBV3-1, the J call TRBJ1-1; D gene ambiguous. The specimen was blood, either unsorted or a sorted T cell fraction (not recorded which). This TCR was sampled from a male donor with ankylosing spondylitis or in good health (not recorded which). The CDR3 here is CASKGFGDTEAFF. The CDR3 nucleotides read TGTGCCAGCAAGGGCTTTGGGGACACTGAAGCTTTCTTT.